This TCR beta chain was retrieved from a study of regulatory T cells in long-lasting Graves disease (dated by TCRdb to about 2021). Looking at the study overall: Persistent Graves' disease was defined as antithyroid drug treatment for over 5 years with persistently positive TSH receptor autoantibodies. The study took place in China and was registered as a clinical trial. Peripheral blood TCR sequencing and RNA sequencing compared persistent Graves' disease patients with newly diagnosed Graves' disease patients. In the clinical cohort, patients with persistent Graves' disease had used antithyroid drugs for an average of approximately eleven years. A total of approximately 35 samples underwent TCR sequencing: some 13 from persistent and approximately 20 from newly diagnosed Graves' disease patients.

The time point label corresponds to: persistent/refractory GD, antithyroid drugs over 5 years with positive TRAb. RNA was extracted from PBMCs in TRIzol for both TCR sequencing and RNA sequencing. Graves' disease was diagnosed according to American Thyroid Association guidelines. Recruitment of patients was carried out at an endocrinology department in Xi'an, China. From each patient, around 8.3 milliliters of peripheral blood was collected into an EDTA anticoagulant tube. Ficoll Paque Plus density gradient separation was used to isolate PBMCs, and no further T cell sorting was done. An Agilent 2100 Bioanalyzer and agarose gel were used to assess RNA quality, and a NanoDrop 2000 was used to measure RNA concentration. What the research found in general, with its limitations: Persistent patients shared more public clonotypes among themselves (around 3,000) than newly diagnosed patients did (about 1,000). Because the primary lesion, thyroid tissue, could not be accessed, the study looked at peripheral blood alone. The small sample size was acknowledged by the authors as a limitation that may reduce accuracy. Compared with newly diagnosed patients, persistent Graves' disease patients had lower TCR Shannon entropy and fewer highly expanded clones, which suggests clonal expansion. Sequencing and analysis were limited to the TCR beta chain. Persistent disease showed preferential use of TRBV28, TRBJ1-2 and TRBJ2-5, whereas newly diagnosed disease favored TRBV20-1 and TRBJ2-1.

This clonotype was observed a few times. The antigen it recognizes is unknown. No base quality information exists; no much larger clone differs at one position. CDR3 length: 15 amino acids, cysteine to phenylalanine. Of all the DNA, just the CDR3 is kept, 45 bases in frame from base 1. From a lookup of the germline V gene, CDR1 and CDR2 are SQVTM and ANQGSEA. Trimming removed 6 bases from V and 0 bases from J, leaving 17 bases between the germline ends. The method was multiplex PCR. Sequencing was carried out with an Illumina HiSeq 4000. iRepertoire HTBI primers and Arm-PCR amplification of CDR3 regions were used to construct TCR beta libraries. Before sequencing, the PCR products went through gel purification. The authors' analysis ran thus. Across samples, fewer than 70 TRBV and around 15 TRBJ segments were identified and used for gene usage analysis of CDR3 amino acid clonotypes. COPE and FqMerger were used to merge filtered high-quality paired reads into contigs. BLAST was used to align contigs to IMGT TRBV, TRBD and TRBJ reference genes, with CDR3 defined following IMGT. Clonotypes above 0.1% frequency were classified as highly expanded clones. Shannon entropy served as the measure of repertoire diversity, while the Gini coefficient captured V-J evenness. Clonotypes shared by more than one individual were considered public. TCRdb passed the public sequencing reads through fastp at Q25 and MiXCR, retaining productive beta sequences. One record per CDR3 amino acid sequence lists the most common genes and DNA. The V and J calls, along with clone size, are taken from TCRdb and not from the paper's own processing. For this sample the table gives approximately 400,000 distinct CDR3 sequences, of which approximately 25% were detected only once. Under 35% of the sample is taken by the ten largest.

Here the sequenced sample was peripheral blood mononuclear cells (PBMCs), taken when the disease was refractory, from a patient treated with antithyroid drugs. The clonotype was recovered from a woman aged 40 to 50 with Graves disease. Donor details come from another sample of the same person, matched by shared clones. The rearranged segments are TRBV29-1 and TRBJ1-2, with a weak D call of TRBD1 (6 bases match). The bases read TGCAGCGTGGAAACCTACGGGACATCTAACTATGGCTACACCTTC. Its product reads: CSVETYGTSNYGYTF. The variable domain in full, with residues beyond the CDR3 obtained from the reference TRBV29-1 and TRBJ1-2 genes, is SAVISQKPSRDICQRGTSLTIQCQVDSQVTMMFWYRQQPGQSLTLIATANQGSEATYESGFVIDKFPISRPNLTFSTLTVSNMSPEDSSIYLCSVETYGTSNYGYTFGSGTRLTVV.